The TCR beta chain under discussion was sequenced for a study of blood T cell repertoires in COVID-19. Participants had their cohort set by participant-reported clinical history. Each recovered donor of Cohort 3 presented with two negative PCRs, clearance, or symptom resolution. Authors' data handling: The authors estimated nucleated cell counts from reference gene primer amplification. TCRdb's copy holds only in-frame clones and misses some; the assay was immunoSEQ multiplex PCR. V, J and clone size are taken as reported in that table, and D and trimming were inferred from the DNA itself. The sample lists some 250,000 clones, almost 85% seen once, with roughly 15% in the top ten. Germline V gene data show CDR1 as SGDLS and CDR2 as YYNGEE. This CDR3 is built from 15 residues. Trimming removed 4 bases from V and 4 bases from J; junction bases left unmatched: 10.

The sequencing input was PBMCs or T cells enriched from blood (not recorded which). The receptor was isolated from a middle-aged man who had recovered from COVID-19. This rearrangement joins TRBV9 to TRBJ2-5, with 7 bases that match TRBD2. The CDR3: CASSPTSDPGETQYF. The CDR3 nucleotides are TGTGCCAGCAGCCCAACTAGCGATCCGGGAGAGACCCAGTACTTC.